This entry is about one TCR beta chain. At least ten counts were recorded for this clonotype. The specificity of this receptor is unknown. Base qualities are not at hand, and no much larger clone is one base apart. This was a case-control study nested in a cohort of healthcare workers in London, UK, who had nasopharyngeal swab PCR tests and blood samples taken every week. Healthcare workers were recruited between 23 and 31 March 2020, during the week of the UK lockdown, and were followed weekly for up to 16 weeks. These data belong to a study of early T cells in non-severe SARS-CoV-2 infection (dated by TCRdb to about 2021). About the study as a whole: Because TCR sequencing was done on bulk RNA from unsorted whole blood, the alpha and beta chains could not be paired.

The protocol used for the library was 5' RACE. The sequencer listed for this sample is NextSeq 500. The TCR library protocol attached unique molecular identifiers to individual cDNA molecules to correct for sequencing error and PCR bias. Both TCR alpha and beta chains were sequenced, and tight co-correlation was observed between alpha and beta sequence abundances in each sample. In the source study's methods: Decombinator V4 was used to annotate TCR sequences for V gene, J gene and CDR3. Expanded TCRs were defined as changing significantly between any two time points under a Poisson model with p below 0.0001. Abundances of TCRs were expressed as counts per million after normalisation to the total number of TCRs sequenced in each sample. TRAV1-2 paired with TRAJ12, TRAJ20 or TRAJ33 defined MAIT TCRs, while TRAV10 paired with TRAJ18 defined iNKT TCRs. VDJdb, accessed 1 November 2021, was searched for CMV, EBV and SARS-CoV-2 annotated TCRs, with TCRs annotated for multiple antigens excluded. Using fastp at Q25 and MiXCR, TCRdb reprocessed the public reads and kept productive beta chains. Identical CDR3 protein sequences are pooled into one entry, listed with their most common genes and DNA. TCRdb, not the original authors, processed these V and J calls. This sample has over 30,000 distinct CDR3 sequences in its table, and under 5.5% of those were observed once. Around 8% of the sample belongs to the ten largest clones.

The germline V gene specifies SGHRS as CDR1 and YFSETQ as CDR2. V is clipped by 0 bases and J by 0 bases, and the sequence between their germline boundaries is 10 bases long. The CDR3 has 15 amino acids, counting the end cysteine and phenylalanine. Only the CDR3 DNA stays, 45 bases, in frame from base 1. Overall study results and their limits: VDJdb matching was skewed toward anti-spike CD8 responses and likely underestimated virus-specific expansions by missing private and CD4 specificities.

This TCR was recovered from an adult who was a healthcare worker with PCR-confirmed SARS-CoV-2 infection or an uninfected control (not recorded which). The sample was whole blood. The rearrangement combines TRBV5-1 with TRBJ2-7, with no confident D gene call. The DNA is TGCGCCAGCAGCTTGGGGACGGTGAGCTCCTACGAGCAGTACTTC. It codes for CASSLGTVSSYEQYF.